This TCR beta chain stems from a study of T-cell memory formation after mild COVID-19. MiXCR, run by TCRdb on the 5' RACE reads, gives a single entry per CDR3 protein. The data hold fewer than 650,000 distinct CDR3 sequences, with 20% to 25% observed a single time. CDR1 is SGHNT and CDR2 is YYREEE in the germline V gene (reference sequence). Trimming pared 2 bases from V and 4 bases from J, leaving 9 bases between. There are 13 residues in the CDR3. This chain connects TRBV5-4 to TRBJ1-2; D not certain. This TCR was sampled from an adult woman who had mild COVID-19 (a few samples of this study predate the infection). Cell type and time point are not known. Sequenced input: PBMCs or a T cell subset sorted from them (not recorded which). This CDR3 is CASSFSQLYGYTF. The DNA for the CDR3 is TGTGCCAGCAGCTTCAGCCAGCTCTATGGCTACACCTTC.